The 17 T cell receptor beta chains presented below share a single source sample, sequenced in a study of identical twins (dated by TCRdb to about 2016). Receptor libraries were prepared by 5' RACE. Sequencing relied on an Illumina HiSeq 2000. The raw public reads went through TCRdb reprocessing: fastp at Q25, MiXCR clone calling, in-frame beta chains kept. Every entry covers one CDR3 protein and lists the most common genes and DNA from its rows. The sample data list about 500,000 distinct CDR3 sequences, and 13% to 15% of these were observed just once. The ten top clones hold approximately 0.98% of the sample. A further study also used this sample, focusing on yellow fever vaccine responses in identical twins.

Sequencing was performed on CD4+ T cells sorted from blood. The receptor source for this set is a woman between 18 and 29 years old in good health.

This chain connects TRBV20-1 to TRBJ2-5; D might be TRBD1 (5 bases). Germline V lookup: CDR1 DFQATT, CDR2 SNEGSKA (reference sequence). V was pared by 4 bases and J by 1 base, with 10 bases between. CDR3 length: 13 amino acids. The CDR3 DNA sequence: TGCAGTGCTAAACTCACAGGCCAAGAGACCCAGTACTTC. The encoded protein is CSAKLTGQETQYF.

The CDR3 sequence: CASSYSSTGYEQYF. Here the CDR3 DNA reads TGTGCCAGCAGTTACTCGAGCACAGGGTACGAGCAGTACTTC. The chain combines TRBV6-5 with TRBJ2-7; a possible D gene is TRBD1 (6 bases). This CDR3 has 14 amino acids. V gave up 0 bases and J gave up 4 bases, with 10 bases separating them. CDR1 and CDR2 (germline): MNHEY, SVGAGI.

The table lists this clonotype with a few counts. The chain combines TRBV10-3 with TRBJ2-1; D unclear. Per germline, CDR1 ENHRY and CDR2 SYGVKD. The CDR3 loop spans 14 amino acids. V was clipped by 10 bases and J by 0 bases, with 13 bases between them. CDR3 loop: CATTNKSSYNEQFF. In DNA, the CDR3 is TGTGCCACCACTAATAAGAGCTCCTACAATGAGCAGTTCTTC.

This clonotype turned up a few times. The DNA of the CDR3 is TGCGCCAGCAGTGAGCCCCGACTAGCGGGTTTTACAGATACGCAGTATTTT. It encodes CASSEPRLAGFTDTQYF. The chain couples TRBV10-2 to TRBJ2-3, with 10 bases identical to TRBD2. The germline CDR1 and CDR2 sequences are WSHSY and SAAADI. Trimming at V came to 2 bases and at J to 3 bases, leaving 8 bases not matched to a gene. The CDR3 is 17 amino acids.

This clonotype was observed many times. This chain links TRBV6-1 with TRBJ2-7, with D maybe TRBD1 (7 bases). V was clipped by 6 bases and J by 6 bases, with 21 bases between them. The germline V gene encodes CDR1 MNHNS and CDR2 SASEGT. CDR3 size: 15 residues. The CDR3 region has the DNA TGTGCCAGCAGCCCGAGCGGACGACAGGGAGGCGAGCAGTACTTC. It yields the protein CASSPSGRQGGEQYF.

The J gene is TRBJ2-1, the V gene TRBV7-6, with no clear D. CDR1 SGHVS and CDR2 FNYEAQ come from the germline V gene. Deletions cut 2 bases from V and 8 bases from J, with 4 bases between. The CDR3 is made up of 11 amino acids. CDR3 protein: CASSLFDEQFF. The DNA of the CDR3 is TGTGCCAGCAGCTTATTTGATGAGCAGTTCTTC. Together with reference TRBV7-6 and TRBJ2-1, the CDR3 gives the full variable domain: GAGVSQSPRYKVTKRGQDVALRCDPISGHVSLYWYRQALGQGPEFLTYFNYEAQQDKSGLPNDRFSAERPEGSISTLTIQRTEQRDSAMYRCASSLFDEQFFGPGTRLTVL.

This clonotype was observed a handful of times. This chain connects TRBV2 to TRBJ1-6; D unclear. The ends were cut back, 5 bases at V and 7 bases at J, with 9 bases in the middle. Germline V gives CDR1 SNHLY, CDR2 FYNNEI. The CDR3 extends over 13 amino acids. The CDR3 DNA sequence: TGTGCCAGCAGTTTCGAAACAAATTCACCCCTCCACTTT. It specifies CASSFETNSPLHF. Complete variable domain (other parts from reference TRBV2 and TRBJ1-6): EPEVTQTPSHQVTQMGQEVILRCVPISNHLYFYWYRQILGQKVEFLVSFYNNEISEKSEIFDDQFSVERPDGSNFTLKIRSTKLEDSAMYFCASSFETNSPLHFGNGTRLTVT.

This clonotype has just a few counts. The genes are TRBV20-1 and TRBJ2-1; 8 nucleotides line up with TRBD1. V was pared by 0 bases and J by 3 bases, with 13 bases of the junction left unmatched. The CDR3 has 18 residues. CDR1 DFQATT and CDR2 SNEGSKA come from the germline V gene (reference sequence). For the CDR3, the DNA is TGCAGTGCTAGAGAGGGGACAGGATTTCTAAGGGTCTACAATGAGCAGTTCTTC. Translating it yields CSAREGTGFLRVYNEQFF.

The gene calls are TRBV7-3 and TRBJ1-6; 7 bases align to TRBD1. Germline V CDR1 and CDR2: SGHTA, FQGTGA. The CDR3 consists of 15 residues. The V and J ends lost 5 bases and 6 bases, in that order; junction bases with no gene match: 7. The CDR3 spells CASSRDRDRNSPLHF. CDR3 nucleotides: TGTGCCAGCAGCCGAGACAGGGACCGTAATTCACCCCTCCACTTT.

A few counts support this clonotype. The CDR3 DNA sequence: TGTGCCAGCTCACTAGGAGAATACTACGAGCAGTACTTC. It translates to CASSLGEYYEQYF. The J gene is TRBJ2-7, the V gene TRBV18, with unresolved D. In germline, CDR1 is KGHSH, CDR2 LQKENI. Trimming left V 4 bases short and J 3 bases short, with 10 bases between. The CDR3 runs 13 residues.

This clonotype was counted only a few times. The chain joins TRBV5-5 to TRBJ2-7; 12 nucleotides agree with TRBD2. This CDR3 spans 15 amino acids. Germline CDR1 SGHKS, CDR2 YYEKEE (reference sequence). Losses at the gene ends were 2 bases for V and 6 bases for J; bases not matched to a gene: 6. CDR3 in DNA: TGTGCCAGCAGCTTTAGGACTAGCGGGAACGGCGAGCAGTACTTC. Its translation: CASSFRTSGNGEQYF.

This clonotype was seen more than once but under ten times. The chain uses TRBV27 and TRBJ2-3, with D possibly matching TRBD2 (6 bases). CDR1 and CDR2 (germline): MNHEY, SMNVEV (reference sequence). V was shortened by 0 bases and J by 0 bases, with 7 bases between the two germline ends. The CDR3 is made up of 15 amino acids. CDR3 loop: CASSLSTRSTDTQYF. CDR3 nucleotides: TGTGCCAGCAGTTTATCGACTAGGAGCACAGATACGCAGTATTTT.

The chain combines TRBV28 with TRBJ2-1, with a tentative D call TRBD2 (7 bases). The CDR3 sequence is 13 residues long. V lost 7 bases, J lost 6 bases, and 13 bases lay in between. Germline CDR1 is MDHEN and CDR2 is SYDVKM. CDR3 amino acids: CASKEGGTNEQFF. The CDR3 region has the DNA TGTGCCAGCAAAGAGGGGGGGACCAATGAGCAGTTCTTC.

V is TRBV29-1 and J is TRBJ2-3; possibly TRBD2 for D (6 bases). The germline CDR1 and CDR2 sequences are SQVTM and ANQGSEA. Trimming pared 5 bases from V and 0 bases from J, leaving 9 bases between. This CDR3 is 13 amino acids long. CDR3 bases: TGCAGCGTTAAAAGCGGGAGCACAGATACGCAGTATTTT. Protein product: CSVKSGSTDTQYF.

The rearrangement uses TRBV15 and TRBJ2-1, with a tentative D call TRBD2 (7 bases). This CDR3 contains 14 residues. Trimming took 4 bases from V and 8 from J, leaving 15 bases between them. In germline, CDR1 is LNHNV, CDR2 YYDKDF (reference sequence). The CDR3 DNA is TGTGCCACCAGCACCTCCGGGGGGCCCCATGAGCAGTTCTTC. As protein: CATSTSGGPHEQFF.

This rearrangement joins TRBV19 to TRBJ1-5, with TRBD1 matching over 7 bases. Germline V gene data show CDR1 as LNHDA and CDR2 as SQIVND (reference sequence). The junction had 6 bases not matched to a gene; V was cut back by 5 bases and J by 2 bases. The length of the CDR3 is 15 residues. The CDR3 reads CASSPQGIGNQPQHF. The CDR3 coding sequence is TGTGCCAGTAGTCCACAGGGGATAGGCAATCAGCCCCAGCATTTT.

In this sample, this clonotype turned up a few times. The chain combines TRBV20-1 with TRBJ1-1; D is unclear. Germline CDR1 DFQATT, CDR2 SNEGSKA (reference sequence). The CDR3 loop spans 13 amino acids. The V gene lost 5 bases and the J gene lost 6 bases, with 16 bases spanning the gap. The CDR3 DNA reads as TGCAGTGCTCACCCCCCGGGATGGGCTGAAGCTTTCTTT. Translating it yields CSAHPPGWAEAFF.